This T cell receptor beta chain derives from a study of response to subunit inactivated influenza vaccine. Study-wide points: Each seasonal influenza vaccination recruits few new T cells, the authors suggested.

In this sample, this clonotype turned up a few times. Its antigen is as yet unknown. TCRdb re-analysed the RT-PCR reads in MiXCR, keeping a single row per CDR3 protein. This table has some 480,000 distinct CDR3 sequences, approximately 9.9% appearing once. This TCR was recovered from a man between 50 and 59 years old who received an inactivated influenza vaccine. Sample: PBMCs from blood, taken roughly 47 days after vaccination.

CDR3 amino acids: CASSSFGRSSYNEQFF. CDR3 bases: TGTGCCAGCAGCTCCTTCGGGAGGAGCTCCTACAATGAGCAGTTCTTC. V gene TRBV7-2 combines with J gene TRBJ2-1, with 7 positions matching TRBD2. Germline CDR1 SGHTA, CDR2 FQGNSA. The junction had 6 bases not matched to a gene; V was cut back by 4 bases and J by 0 bases. This CDR3 comprises 16 residues.